This T cell receptor beta chain derives from a study of blood T cell repertoires in COVID-19. Background on the study: The United States, Italy and Spain provided the acute and convalescent COVID-19 samples.

Authors' methods: The assay estimated nucleated cells by amplifying reference gene primers. TCRdb's table, derived via immunoSEQ multiplex PCR, lists solely in-frame clones and lacks some. The DNA gave D and trimming, while V, J and clone size come from that table. The sample lists almost 55,000 clones; around 90% were seen once. V dropped 8 bases and J dropped 5; count of bases not matched to a gene: 12. Germline CDR1 and CDR2: SGHAT and FQNNGV. The CDR3 sequence is 14 residues long. This clonotype was sampled from a man aged 50 to 60 with active COVID-19. The rearrangement links TRBV11-2 to TRBJ2-7, with TRBD1 matching 7 bases. The sequenced sample was peripheral blood. CDR3 protein: CASAPQTGINEQYF. In DNA form, the CDR3 reads TGTGCCAGCGCCCCGCAGACAGGGATTAACGAGCAGTACTTC. The full variable domain, rest sourced from reference TRBV11-2 and TRBJ2-7, is EAGVAQSPRYKIIEKRQSVAFWCNPISGHATLYWYQQILGQGPKLLIQFQNNGVVDDSQLPKDRFSAERLKGVDSTLKIQPAKLEDSAVYLCASAPQTGINEQYFGPGTRLTVT.